The next 22 T cell receptor beta chains were all read from a single sample in a study of blood T cell repertoires in COVID-19. Sequencing was performed with immunoSEQ multiplex PCR; in TCRdb, only in-frame clones are kept and a portion is missing. This repertoire shows about 220,000 clones, 80% found once; its top ten account for 9.5% to 15%. The specimen sequenced was peripheral blood. The receptors here all came from a human donor in a cohort sampled during active COVID-19.

This rearrangement joins TRBV9 to TRBJ2-1, with 16 bases aligning to TRBD2. Trimming cost V 4 bases and J 10 bases; bases outside gene matches: 8. From germline, CDR1 is SGDLS and CDR2 YYNGEE. The CDR3 is 16 amino acids. This CDR3 reads CASSLGTSGGAEEQFF. CDR3 coding DNA: TGTGCCAGCAGCCTAGGGACTAGCGGGGGGGCGGAGGAGCAGTTCTTC.

In its sample, this clone was seen once. The rearrangement uses TRBV6-1 and TRBJ1-2, with D possibly TRBD1 on 5 matching bases. CDR1 and CDR2 from the germline V gene are MNHNS and SASEGT. Trimming removed 1 base at V and 4 bases at J, with 10 bases between. This CDR3 region has 14 residues. In DNA form, the CDR3 reads TGTGCCAGCAGTGAAGTAGACGGGGGCTATGGCTACACCTTC. This gives the protein CASSEVDGGYGYTF.

CDR3 amino acids: CASTGYTEAFF. The CDR3 coding sequence is TGTGCCAGCACAGGGTACACTGAAGCTTTCTTT. The chain carries TRBV2 and TRBJ1-1; D might be TRBD1 (5 bases). The V end lost 7 bases, the J end lost 3 bases, and 6 bases lay between the germline ends. The CDR3 runs to 11 residues. Germline V gene lookup returns CDR1 SNHLY and CDR2 FYNNEI.

The chain joins TRBV29-1 to TRBJ2-7; TRBD2 aligns across 9 bases. CDR1 and CDR2 (germline): SQVTM, ANQGSEA. The CDR3 runs to 13 residues. V lost 2 bases to trimming and J lost 7 bases; unmatched junction nucleotides: 6. The CDR3 reads CSVELAGREEQYF. The DNA of the CDR3 is TGCAGCGTTGAACTAGCGGGGAGAGAGGAGCAGTACTTC.

The V and J genes are TRBV28 and TRBJ1-3; D may be TRBD1 (5 bases). The CDR3 length is 17 residues. CDR1 and CDR2 (germline): MDHEN, SYDVKM. Trimming pared 1 base from V and 0 bases from J, leaving 13 bases between. The CDR3 sequence: CASSLYWGFDSGNTIYF. The CDR3 coding sequence is TGTGCCAGCAGTTTATATTGGGGCTTTGACTCTGGAAACACCATATATTTT.

V is TRBV5-6 and J is TRBJ1-4; 7 nucleotides align to TRBD1. Germline loops: CDR1 SGHDT, CDR2 YYEEEE. The CDR3 has 16 amino acids. The V and J ends lost 3 bases and 8 bases, in that order; junction bases with no gene match: 13. CDR3 region: CASSSRFLTGTEKLFF. Here the CDR3 DNA reads TGTGCCAGCAGCTCCCGATTTCTGACAGGGACGGAAAAACTGTTTTTT.

The chain employs TRBV6-5 and TRBJ2-3; TRBD2 aligns across 14 bases. The CDR3 spans 15 residues. Germline V gives CDR1 MNHEY, CDR2 SVGAGI. J gave up 5 bases and V 6 bases, and 4 bases lay outside the gene matches. The CDR3 sequence: CASSRLAGGRDTQYF. In nucleotides, the CDR3 is TGTGCCAGCAGCCGACTAGCGGGGGGGCGAGATACGCAGTATTTT.

The chain carries TRBV7-9 and TRBJ1-2, with D perhaps TRBD1 (6 bases). The CDR3 runs to 14 residues. V lost 5 bases, J lost 5 bases, and 15 bases lay in between. Per the germline V gene, CDR1 is SEHNR and CDR2 is FQNEAQ (reference sequence). CDR3 sequence: CASSEQGGWYGYTF. For the CDR3, the DNA is TGTGCCAGCAGCGAACAGGGTGGTTGGTATGGCTACACCTTC.

The V call is TRBV6-1, the J call TRBJ2-3; D is unresolved. V lost 0 bases and J lost 0, with 16 bases in between. The CDR3 spans 18 residues. Germline lookup yields CDR1 MNHNS and CDR2 SASEGT. The CDR3 region is CASSEALRVASSTDTQYF. Here the CDR3 DNA reads TGTGCCAGCAGTGAAGCGCTTCGGGTTGCATCTAGCACAGATACGCAGTATTTT.

This clone was seen repeatedly, ten times or more. The genes are TRBV2 and TRBJ2-1, with D unresolved. The CDR3 length is 12 residues. The V gene's germline CDR1 is SNHLY and CDR2 FYNNEI. The V end was cut by 2 bases, the J end by 8 bases, with 7 bases between. The CDR3 is CASSELVDEQFF. The CDR3 DNA is TGTGCCAGCAGTGAACTAGTCGATGAGCAGTTCTTC. The full variable domain, its missing parts supplied by reference TRBV2 and TRBJ2-1, is EPEVTQTPSHQVTQMGQEVILRCVPISNHLYFYWYRQILGQKVEFLVSFYNNEISEKSEIFDDQFSVERPDGSNFTLKIRSTKLEDSAMYFCASSELVDEQFFGPGTRLTVL.

The genes are TRBV6-6 and TRBJ2-2; maybe TRBD1 (5 bases). This CDR3 region has 14 residues. The V gene lost 2 bases and the J gene lost 5 bases, with 9 bases spanning the gap. Germline V lookup: CDR1 MNHNY, CDR2 SVGAGI (reference sequence). CDR3: CASSYLQGTGELFF. As DNA, the CDR3 is TGTGCCAGCAGTTACCTCCAGGGAACCGGGGAGCTGTTTTTT.

The chain is built from TRBV19 and TRBJ2-7; 7 positions match TRBD2. Germline assignment: CDR1 LNHDA and CDR2 SQIVND (reference sequence). The length of the CDR3 is 15 residues. V lost 6 bases, J lost 3 bases, and 11 bases stayed unmatched. The CDR3 nucleotides are TGTGCCAGTAGAGTTTCTAGCGGAGGGAACTACGAGCAGTACTTC. It yields the protein CASRVSSGGNYEQYF. The variable domain in full, with the rest retrieved from reference TRBV19 and TRBJ2-7, is DGGITQSPKYLFRKEGQNVTLSCEQNLNHDAMYWYRQDPGQGLRLIYYSQIVNDFQKGDIAEGYSVSREKKESFPLTVTSAQKNPTAFYLCASRVSSGGNYEQYFGPGTRLTVT.

This clone was detected once. CDR3 region: CASSPRNEKLFF. CDR3 in DNA: TGTGCCAGCAGCCCGCGGAATGAAAAACTGTTTTTT. The V gene is TRBV14, the J gene TRBJ1-4; no clear D gene. CDR1 SGHDN and CDR2 FVKESK come from the germline V gene. V was shortened by 4 bases and J by 5 bases, with 5 bases between the two germline ends. This CDR3 is built from 12 residues.

The chain carries TRBV30 and TRBJ2-7, with 7 bases matching TRBD1. This CDR3 region has 13 residues. Germline V gene sequence: CDR1 GTSNPN, CDR2 SVGIG (reference sequence). Here the CDR3 reads CAWWDSTSYEQYF. As DNA, the CDR3 is TGTGCTTGGTGGGACAGTACCTCCTACGAGCAGTACTTC.

This clone was recorded only once. V gene TRBV19 combines with J gene TRBJ2-3; possibly TRBD1 for D (6 bases). V gave up 5 bases and J gave up 2 bases, with 17 bases separating them. The CDR3 covers 16 residues. From germline, CDR1 is LNHDA and CDR2 SQIVND (reference sequence). DNA for the CDR3: TGTGCCAGTAGTCCTACCCCAGGGGAATCCACAGATACGCAGTATTTT. It translates to CASSPTPGESTDTQYF.

J is TRBJ2-7 and V is TRBV28; 12 bases agree with TRBD2. The CDR3 loop spans 18 amino acids. The V gene's germline CDR1 is MDHEN and CDR2 SYDVKM. Trimming cost V 2 bases and J 7 bases; bases outside gene matches: 15. The CDR3 loop reads CASSLRPPRLAGALEQYF. Written as DNA, the CDR3 is TGTGCCAGCAGTTTACGGCCGCCCCGACTAGCGGGAGCTCTTGAGCAGTACTTC.

The chain has TRBV20-1 and TRBJ1-1; a weak D match, TRBD1 (5 bases). Trimming left V 3 bases short and J 3 bases short, with 17 bases between. This CDR3 contains 15 residues. Looked up from germline, CDR1 is DFQATT and CDR2 is SNEGSKA (reference sequence). The CDR3 loop is CSASVGALRYTEAFF. CDR3 in DNA: TGCAGTGCTAGTGTAGGGGCACTTCGTTACACTGAAGCTTTCTTT.

This clone was observed once. The V gene is TRBV2, the J gene TRBJ1-1; TRBD1 matches at 7 bases. The CDR3 consists of 11 residues. CDR1 is SNHLY, CDR2 FYNNEI, per germline. The V gene end was trimmed by 10 bases and the J gene end by 7 bases; junction bases not matched to a gene: 6. CDR3 in amino acids: CATTGRGEAFF. CDR3 nucleotide sequence: TGTGCCACGACAGGGAGAGGTGAAGCTTTCTTT.

The rearrangement joins TRBV11-2 to TRBJ2-2; weak D call: TRBD1 (5 bases). Germline CDR1 is SGHAT and CDR2 is FQNNGV. This CDR3 region has 13 residues. V dropped 3 bases and J dropped 7 bases, with 9 bases sitting between them. The CDR3 is CASSFQGSGELFF. The CDR3 DNA sequence: TGTGCCAGCAGCTTTCAGGGAAGCGGGGAGCTGTTTTTT.

This clone came up once. This sequence joins TRBV21-1 and TRBJ1-6. TRBV21-1 is a pseudogene locus. This CDR3 contains 18 residues. The CDR3 DNA sequence: TGTGCCAGCAGCAAAGTCTGCGAGGGAGGGGAGAATAATTCACCCCTCCACTTT. Its translation is CASSKVCEGGENNSPLHF.

The rearrangement joins TRBV6-5 to TRBJ2-1; D not certain. V shed 6 bases and J shed 4 bases, with 16 bases lying between them. Germline V gives CDR1 MNHEY, CDR2 SVGAGI. The CDR3 loop spans 15 amino acids. In DNA form, the CDR3 reads TGTGCCAGCAGCCCGTCCTGGAGTTTATACAATGAGCAGTTCTTC. Translated, it gives CASSPSWSLYNEQFF.

The chain uses TRBV7-2 and TRBJ1-1, with D hard to call. The CDR3 length is 14 residues. The germline V and J ends were trimmed by 1 base and 1 base, with 7 bases remaining between them. Germline CDR1 reads SGHTA; CDR2 reads FQGNSA. The CDR3 DNA reads as TGTGCCAGCAGCTTAGGGTACTCGAACACTGAAGCTTTCTTT. Translated: CASSLGYSNTEAFF.